This T cell receptor (beta chain) stems from a study of response to subunit inactivated influenza vaccine. Germline assignment: CDR1 LGHDT and CDR2 YNNKEL (reference sequence). Trimming removed 4 bases from V and 7 bases from J, with 14 bases in between. The CDR3 sequence is 14 residues long. TCRdb fed the RT-PCR reads into MiXCR, producing one record per CDR3 protein. Of 430,000 or so distinct CDR3 sequences listed, approximately 11% are singletons. The sequencing used PBMCs from blood, collected more than 35 days after vaccination. This clonotype was sampled from a man aged 45-60 years who received an inactivated influenza vaccine. This chain links TRBV3-1 with TRBJ2-1; tentative D call: TRBD2 (6 bases). The CDR3 sequence: CASSRAGPRNEQFF. Written as DNA, the CDR3 is TGTGCCAGCAGCCGTGCGGGACCGAGGAATGAGCAGTTCTTC.